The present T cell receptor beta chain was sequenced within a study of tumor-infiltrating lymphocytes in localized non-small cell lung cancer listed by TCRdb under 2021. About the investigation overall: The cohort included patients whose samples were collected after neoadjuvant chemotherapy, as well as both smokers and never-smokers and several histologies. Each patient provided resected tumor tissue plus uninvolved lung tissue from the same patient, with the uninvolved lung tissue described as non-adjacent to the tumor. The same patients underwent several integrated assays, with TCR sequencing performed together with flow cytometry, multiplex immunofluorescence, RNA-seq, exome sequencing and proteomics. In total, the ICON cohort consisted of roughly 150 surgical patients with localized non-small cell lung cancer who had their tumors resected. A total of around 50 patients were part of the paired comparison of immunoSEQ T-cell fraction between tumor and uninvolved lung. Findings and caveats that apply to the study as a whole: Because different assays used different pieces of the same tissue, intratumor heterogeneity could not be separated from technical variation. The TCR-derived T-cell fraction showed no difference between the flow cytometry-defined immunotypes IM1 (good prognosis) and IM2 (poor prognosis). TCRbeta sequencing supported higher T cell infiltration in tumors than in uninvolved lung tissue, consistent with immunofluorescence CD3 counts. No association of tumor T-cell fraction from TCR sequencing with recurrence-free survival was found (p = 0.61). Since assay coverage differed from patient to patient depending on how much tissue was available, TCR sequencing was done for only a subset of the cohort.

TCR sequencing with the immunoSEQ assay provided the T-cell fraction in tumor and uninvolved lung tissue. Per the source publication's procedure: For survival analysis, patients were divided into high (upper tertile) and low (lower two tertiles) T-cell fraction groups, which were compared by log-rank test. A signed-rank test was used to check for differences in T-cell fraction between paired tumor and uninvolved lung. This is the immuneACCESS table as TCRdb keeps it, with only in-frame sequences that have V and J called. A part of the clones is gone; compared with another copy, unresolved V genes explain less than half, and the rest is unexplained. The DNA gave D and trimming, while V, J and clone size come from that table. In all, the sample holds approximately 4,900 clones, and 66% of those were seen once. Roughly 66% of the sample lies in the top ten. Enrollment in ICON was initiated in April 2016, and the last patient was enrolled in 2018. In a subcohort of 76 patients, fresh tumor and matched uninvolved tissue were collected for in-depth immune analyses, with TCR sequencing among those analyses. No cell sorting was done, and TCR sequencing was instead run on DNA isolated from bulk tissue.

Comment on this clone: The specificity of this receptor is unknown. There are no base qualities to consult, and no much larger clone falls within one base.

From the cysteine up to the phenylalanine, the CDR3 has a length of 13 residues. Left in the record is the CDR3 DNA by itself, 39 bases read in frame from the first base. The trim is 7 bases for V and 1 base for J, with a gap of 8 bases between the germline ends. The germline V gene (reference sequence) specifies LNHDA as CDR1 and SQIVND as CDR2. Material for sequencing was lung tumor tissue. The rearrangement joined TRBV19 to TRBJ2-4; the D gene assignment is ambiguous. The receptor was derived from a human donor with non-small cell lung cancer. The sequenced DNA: TGTGCCAGTATTGGAACCGCCAAAAACATTCAGTACTTC. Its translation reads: CASIGTAKNIQYF.